A selection of T cell receptor beta chains follows, all from one sample in a study of cytomegalovirus exposure and HLA in healthy donors. Measured with immunoSEQ multiplex PCR; TCRdb has only the in-frame clones, and not every one. The sample lists roughly 100,000 clones, approximately 70% occurring once. Sequencing was carried out using PBMCs. The source is a woman between 45 and 65 years old in good health and CMV-seronegative. The conserved cysteine and the conserved F or W are not part of the CDR3 here. Each record gives: V gene, CDR3 protein.

TRBV5-1,ASSFNKNTEAF
TRBV29-1,SVEEQLAGVDTQY
TRBV27,ASSLFPERGDRGEEKLF
TRBV7-8,ASSQLASETQY
TRBV5-8,ASSPIGQGAGQPQH
TRBV19,ASRDGTANYGYT
TRBV6-6,ASSSTSSYEQY
TRBV4-3,ASSQEIRSGSSGGELF
TRBV2,ASSPAGGYEQY
TRBV11-2,ASSSLRTGRDGYT